This T cell receptor beta chain appears in the sequencing data of a study of CD8+ T cells in alopecia areata. Study-wide background: Treated patients took oral tofacitinib at 5 to 10 mg twice daily.

Described treatment: oral pan-JAK inhibitor, 5-10 mg twice daily. In alopecia areata patients, both lesional scalp punch biopsies and peripheral blood were collected. RNA extraction was followed by reverse transcription into cDNA, which acted as the sequencing template. Measured with immunoSEQ multiplex PCR; TCRdb has only the in-frame clones, and not every one. Here the sample spans about 200,000 clones, roughly 60% being singletons. The junction had 3 bases not matched to a gene; V was cut back by 3 bases and J by 0 bases. The V gene's germline CDR1 is MNHEY and CDR2 SMNVEV (reference sequence). This CDR3 contains 15 residues.

The material sequenced was CD4+ T cells sorted from blood, taken at week 24, from a patient treated with tofacitinib. The V and J genes are TRBV27 and TRBJ1-2; 8 bases line up with TRBD1. The receptor was derived from a human donor with alopecia areata. The CDR3: CASSFTGGANYGYTF. The CDR3 nucleotides are TGTGCCAGCAGTTTTACAGGGGGTGCTAACTATGGCTACACCTTC.